These 20 T cell receptor beta chains were sequenced from one sample in a study of control samples from healthy donors and cancer patients. Sequencing was performed with immunoSEQ multiplex PCR; in TCRdb, only in-frame clones are kept and a portion is missing. The table includes under 140,000 clones, 85% to 90% detected once. Source material: PBMCs. Receptors originate from a woman aged 60-75 years with lung cancer.

V usage is TRBV3-1 (or the pseudogene TRBV3-2) and J usage is TRBJ2-5, with 16 positions matching TRBD2. Germline trimming cut 5 bases from V and 3 bases from J; bases unmatched to any gene: 6. CDR3 length equals 17 residues. Germline CDR1 LGHDT, CDR2 YNNKEL (reference sequence). The CDR3 region is CASSTPGLAGGKETQYF. CDR3 DNA sequence: TGTGCCAGCAGCACTCCGGGACTAGCGGGGGGGAAAGAGACCCAGTACTTC.

The J gene is TRBJ1-2, the V gene TRBV4-3; 7 nucleotides agree with TRBD1. V shed 2 bases, J shed 2 bases, and the junction held 5 bases outside the gene matches. The germline V gene has CDR1 LGHNA and CDR2 YSLEER. The length of the CDR3 is 15 residues. Written as DNA, the CDR3 is TGCGCCAGCAGCCAAAACAGGGGATGGAACTATGGCTACACCTTC. Protein: CASSQNRGWNYGYTF.

The chain carries TRBV5-1 and TRBJ2-5; D uncertain. Germline assignment: CDR1 SGHRS and CDR2 YFSETQ. The CDR3 is 14 residues long. V lost 7 bases, J lost 0 bases, and 13 bases lay in between. This chain's CDR3 is CASYPNRNQETQYF. For the CDR3, the DNA is TGCGCCAGCTACCCGAACAGAAACCAAGAGACCCAGTACTTC.

In DNA, the CDR3 is TGTGCCAGCAGTTACTCCGGGACAGGAAAAGAGACCCAGTACTTC. Its protein product is CASSYSGTGKETQYF. This chain joins TRBV6-5 and TRBJ2-5; 8 positions match TRBD1. The CDR3 has 15 amino acids. V gave up 0 bases and J gave up 3 bases; unmatched junction bases: 3. The V gene's germline CDR1 is MNHEY and CDR2 SVGAGI.

Comment on this clone: At the DNA level, this CDR3 is encoded by other sequences in the same sample as well. The chain is built from TRBV19 and TRBJ2-5; perhaps TRBD2 as D (5 bases). V shed 3 bases and J shed 1 base, with 9 bases lying between them. Germline assignment: CDR1 LNHDA and CDR2 SQIVND (reference sequence). The CDR3 extends over 14 amino acids. CDR3 protein: CASSISAVQETQYF. CDR3 DNA: TGTGCCAGTAGTATTAGCGCCGTCCAAGAGACCCAGTACTTC.

V is TRBV5-1 and J is TRBJ2-7; 7 nucleotides line up with TRBD1. This CDR3 is 14 amino acids long. V lost 2 bases and J lost 3; bases outside the gene matches: 5. Germline CDR1 is SGHRS and CDR2 is YFSETQ. The DNA for the CDR3 is TGCGCCAGCAGCTTAACAGGACAGGACTACGAGCAGTACTTC. The encoded protein is CASSLTGQDYEQYF.

This clone occurred once. This sequence joins TRBV4-2 and TRBJ1-1; no clear D. Trimming shortened V by 0 bases and J by 0 bases, and 11 bases separated the two germline ends. The CDR3 is 16 amino acids. The germline V gene has CDR1 LGHNA and CDR2 YNFKEQ. Here the CDR3 reads CASSQERGLMNTEAFF. CDR3 DNA sequence: TGTGCCAGCAGCCAAGAACGGGGTCTTATGAACACTGAAGCTTTCTTT.

The chain links TRBV24-1 to TRBJ2-5; D is ambiguous. The V gene lost 3 bases and the J gene lost 10 bases, with 11 bases spanning the gap. The CDR3 runs 12 residues. Germline V lookup: CDR1 KGHDR, CDR2 SFDVKD. CDR3 sequence: CATSDPVGDQYF. CDR3 coding DNA: TGTGCCACCAGTGATCCCGTGGGCGACCAGTACTTC.

This clone was seen a single time. V usage is TRBV4-3 and J usage is TRBJ2-5; the D is unclear. V lost 0 bases to trimming and J lost 1 base, with 3 bases between them. The germline V gene encodes CDR1 LGHNA and CDR2 YSLEER. The CDR3 runs 13 residues. The CDR3 coding sequence is TGCGCCAGCAGCCAAGAAGTCCAAGAGACCCAGTACTTC. Encoded protein: CASSQEVQETQYF.

With regard to this clone: The sample has other DNA sequences that encode this CDR3 too. The chain has TRBV18 and TRBJ1-1; 7 positions agree with TRBD1. Unmatched junction bases numbered 2, after V lost 1 base and J lost 3 bases. Germline lookup yields CDR1 KGHSH and CDR2 LQKENI. The CDR3 extends over 14 amino acids. CDR3 coding DNA: TGTGCCAGCTCACCACAGGGGGCCGACACTGAAGCTTTCTTT. It translates to CASSPQGADTEAFF. Full variable domain (rest looked up from reference TRBV18 and TRBJ1-1): NAGVMQNPRHLVRRRGQEARLRCSPMKGHSHVYWYRQLPEEGLKFMVYLQKENIIDESGMPKERFSAEFPKEGPSILRIQQVVRGDSAAYFCASSPQGADTEAFFGQGTRLTVV.

This chain uses TRBV7-2 with TRBJ1-2, with D possibly TRBD1 on 6 matching bases. V gave up 6 bases and J gave up 4 bases, with 12 bases separating them. The CDR3 has 13 amino acids. Germline CDR1 is SGHTA and CDR2 is FQGNSA. DNA of the CDR3: TGTGCCAGCAGTCCAGGGGTTTTCTATGGCTACACCTTC. This gives the protein CASSPGVFYGYTF.

This clone was observed once. The V and J genes are TRBV9 and TRBJ2-5, with D perhaps assigned TRBD1 or TRBD2 (5 bases each). The CDR3 totals 15 residues. Trimming cost V 2 bases and J 2 bases, with 13 bases left between them. The germline gives CDR1 SGDLS, CDR2 YYNGEE. The CDR3 coding sequence is TGTGCCAGCAGCGTCGGGACCCCCCAGCAAGAGACCCAGTACTTC. It codes for CASSVGTPQQETQYF.

This clone was counted between two and nine times. The rearrangement joins TRBV19 to TRBJ1-2, with a tentative D call TRBD1 (5 bases). The V and J ends lost 3 bases and 3 bases respectively, with 11 bases between them. From germline, CDR1 is LNHDA and CDR2 SQIVND (reference sequence). The CDR3 spans 14 residues. CDR3 bases: TGTGCCAGTAGTATGGGACTATGGGACTATGGCTACACCTTC. Its protein is CASSMGLWDYGYTF.

The V call is TRBV3-1 (or the pseudogene TRBV3-2), the J call TRBJ1-2; a possible D gene is TRBD1 (6 bases). Between the trimmed V and J ends, which lost 4 bases and 4 bases, there was a span of 10 bases. Germline-derived CDR1 and CDR2 are LGHDT and YNNKEL (reference sequence). The CDR3 sequence is 13 residues long. CDR3 nucleotides: TGTGCCAGCAGCCTCGGACAGAGCTATGGCTACACCTTC. This sequence encodes CASSLGQSYGYTF.

The chain has TRBV30 and TRBJ1-4, with 7 bases identical to TRBD1. J gave up 6 bases and V 2 bases, and 3 bases lay outside the gene matches. This CDR3 region has 13 residues. Per germline, CDR1 GTSNPN and CDR2 SVGIG (reference sequence). The CDR3 coding sequence is TGTGCCTGGAGTCAGGGGGGTTATGAAAAACTGTTTTTT. It translates to CAWSQGGYEKLFF. Full variable domain (rest looked up from reference TRBV30 and TRBJ1-4): SQTIHQWPATLVQPVGSPLSLECTVEGTSNPNLYWYRQAAGRGLQLLFYSVGIGQISSEVPQNLSASRPQDRQFILSSKKLLLSDSGFYLCAWSQGGYEKLFFGSGTQLSVL.

The chain recombines TRBV9 with TRBJ2-1; TRBD2 matches 11 bases. The length of the CDR3 is 16 residues. Germline V lookup: CDR1 SGDLS, CDR2 YYNGEE. Unmatched junction bases numbered 6, after V lost 0 bases and J lost 7 bases. CDR3 coding DNA: TGTGCCAGCAGCGTAGGGGTAGCGGGAGGGCGGAATGAGCAGTTCTTC. This gives the protein CASSVGVAGGRNEQFF.

The J gene is TRBJ1-4, the V gene TRBV5-1; a weak D match, TRBD1 (5 bases). The germline V gene has CDR1 SGHRS and CDR2 YFSETQ. CDR3 length equals 14 residues. Trimming shortened V by 4 bases and J by 2 bases, and 9 bases separated the two germline ends. The CDR3 loop is CASSATVTNEKLFF. The CDR3 DNA reads as TGCGCCAGCAGCGCGACAGTGACTAATGAAAAACTGTTTTTT.

V gene TRBV24-1 combines with J gene TRBJ1-2; D gene uncertain. The CDR3 has 14 residues. V shed 6 bases and J shed 8 bases, with 18 bases lying between them. Germline assignment: CDR1 KGHDR and CDR2 SFDVKD. The DNA for the CDR3 is TGTGCCACCAGTACAGACGCACGGTCTTGGGGCTACACCTTC. Translated: CATSTDARSWGYTF.

The chain joins TRBV19 to TRBJ2-3; tentative D call: TRBD1 (6 bases). This CDR3 spans 13 amino acids. CDR1 is LNHDA and CDR2 is SQIVND in the germline V gene (reference sequence). The V end lost 5 bases, the J end lost 5 bases, and 11 bases lay between the germline ends. The CDR3 loop is CASSFRQEDTQYF. DNA for the CDR3: TGTGCCAGTAGTTTTCGACAGGAAGATACGCAGTATTTT.

The chain combines TRBV3-1 (or the pseudogene TRBV3-2) with TRBJ1-1; D perhaps matches TRBD1 (5 bases). The CDR3 runs 13 residues. CDR1 and CDR2 (germline): LGHDT, YNNKEL (reference sequence). Trimming cost V 3 bases and J 12 bases, with 17 bases left between them. CDR3 DNA sequence: TGTGCCAGCAGCCACTTTGAGGAAGGGACGACTTTCTTT. This gives the protein CASSHFEEGTTFF.